This note documents a single T cell receptor (beta chain) sequence. Its antigen remains unidentified. TCRdb's copy holds only in-frame clones and misses some; the assay was immunoSEQ multiplex PCR. The sample lists about 83,000 clones, roughly 83% occurring once. This record comes from a study of T cell responses to AZD1222 COVID-19 vaccine. The study, taken as a whole, reports: Epitopes outside B.1.351 and B.1.1.7 mutated regions reportedly drew nearly half of spike TCRs.

V was trimmed by 5 bases and J by 4 bases, leaving 8 bases between them. The CDR3 runs 12 residues. Germline lookup yields CDR1 SNHLY and CDR2 FYNNEI. The material was peripheral blood, obtained on day 0 of AZD1222 vaccination. The receptor was derived from an adult in good health. V usage is TRBV2 and J usage is TRBJ2-5; perhaps TRBD2 as D (5 bases). The CDR3 region is CASSPSGETQYF. The CDR3 region has the DNA TGTGCCAGCAGTCCGAGCGGAGAGACCCAGTACTTC.